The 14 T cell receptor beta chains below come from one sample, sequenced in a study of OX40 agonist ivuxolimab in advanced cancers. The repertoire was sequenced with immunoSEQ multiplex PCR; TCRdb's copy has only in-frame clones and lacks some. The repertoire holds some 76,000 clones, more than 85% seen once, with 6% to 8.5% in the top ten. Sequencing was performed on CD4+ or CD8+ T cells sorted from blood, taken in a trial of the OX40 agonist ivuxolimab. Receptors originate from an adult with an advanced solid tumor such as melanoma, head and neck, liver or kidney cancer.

The chain's CDR3 is CASSLTPPGGNGYTF. The CDR3 nucleotides are TGCGCCAGCAGCTTGACTCCCCCCGGGGGTAATGGCTACACCTTC. The chain recombines TRBV5-1 with TRBJ1-2; D may be TRBD1 (5 bases). Germline values: CDR1 SGHRS, CDR2 YFSETQ. The V gene lost 1 base and the J gene lost 6 bases, with 16 bases spanning the gap. The CDR3 runs 15 residues.

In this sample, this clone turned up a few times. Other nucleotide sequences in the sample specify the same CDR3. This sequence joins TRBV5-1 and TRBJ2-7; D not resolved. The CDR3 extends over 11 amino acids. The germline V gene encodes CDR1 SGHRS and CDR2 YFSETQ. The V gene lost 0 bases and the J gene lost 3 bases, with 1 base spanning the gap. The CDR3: CASSLGYEQYF. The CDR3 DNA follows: TGCGCCAGCAGCTTGGGCTACGAGCAGTACTTC. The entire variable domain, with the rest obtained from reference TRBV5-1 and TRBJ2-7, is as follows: KAGVTQTPRYLIKTRGQQVTLSCSPISGHRSVSWYQQTPGQGLQFLFEYFSETQRNKGNFPGRFSGRQFSNSRSEMNVSTLELGDSALYLCASSLGYEQYFGPGTRLTVT.

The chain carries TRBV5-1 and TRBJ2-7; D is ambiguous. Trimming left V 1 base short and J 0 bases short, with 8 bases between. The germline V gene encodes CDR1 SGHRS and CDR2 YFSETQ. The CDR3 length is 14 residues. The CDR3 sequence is CASSLWGLSYEQYF. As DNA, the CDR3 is TGCGCCAGCAGCTTGTGGGGTCTCTCCTACGAGCAGTACTTC.

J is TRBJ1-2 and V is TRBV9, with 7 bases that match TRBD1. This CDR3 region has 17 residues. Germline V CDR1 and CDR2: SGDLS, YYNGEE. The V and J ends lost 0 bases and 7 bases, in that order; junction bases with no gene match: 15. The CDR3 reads CASSVAKAGGIVSGYTF. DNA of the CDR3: TGTGCCAGCAGCGTAGCTAAGGCAGGGGGGATTGTAAGTGGCTACACCTTC.

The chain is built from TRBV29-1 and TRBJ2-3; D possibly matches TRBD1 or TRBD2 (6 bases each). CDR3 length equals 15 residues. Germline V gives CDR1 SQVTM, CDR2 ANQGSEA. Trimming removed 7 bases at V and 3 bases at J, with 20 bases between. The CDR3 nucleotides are TGCAGCGGCTCTGGGGGCGGGGTATCGACAGATACGCAGTATTTT. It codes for CSGSGGGVSTDTQYF.

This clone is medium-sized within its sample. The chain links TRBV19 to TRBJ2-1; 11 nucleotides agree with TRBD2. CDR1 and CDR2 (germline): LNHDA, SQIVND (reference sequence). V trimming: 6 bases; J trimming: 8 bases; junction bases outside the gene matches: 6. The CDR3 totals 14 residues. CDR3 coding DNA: TGTGCCAGTAGGAAGGGACTAGCGGCCCATGAGCAGTTCTTC. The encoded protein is CASRKGLAAHEQFF.

The CDR3 sequence: CASSIQKGETDTQYF. In DNA, the CDR3 is TGTGCCAGTAGTATTCAAAAAGGCGAGACAGATACGCAGTATTTT. The chain carries TRBV19 and TRBJ2-3; D gene unclear. Deletions cut 3 bases from V and 3 bases from J, with 13 bases between. Per the germline V gene, CDR1 is LNHDA and CDR2 is SQIVND (reference sequence). The CDR3 sequence is 15 residues long.

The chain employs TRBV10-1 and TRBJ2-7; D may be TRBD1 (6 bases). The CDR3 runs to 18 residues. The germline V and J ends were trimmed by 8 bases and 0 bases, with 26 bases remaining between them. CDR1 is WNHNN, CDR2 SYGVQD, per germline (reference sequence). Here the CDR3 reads CASVDLQGFPVPSYEQYF. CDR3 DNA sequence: TGCGCCAGCGTGGACTTACAGGGTTTCCCGGTTCCCTCCTACGAGCAGTACTTC.

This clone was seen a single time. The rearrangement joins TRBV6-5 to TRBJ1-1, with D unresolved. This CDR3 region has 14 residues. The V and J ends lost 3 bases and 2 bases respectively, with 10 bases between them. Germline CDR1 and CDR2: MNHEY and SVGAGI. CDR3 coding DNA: TGTGCCAGCAGTTATACGGACCCTAACACTGAAGCTTTCTTT. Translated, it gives CASSYTDPNTEAFF.

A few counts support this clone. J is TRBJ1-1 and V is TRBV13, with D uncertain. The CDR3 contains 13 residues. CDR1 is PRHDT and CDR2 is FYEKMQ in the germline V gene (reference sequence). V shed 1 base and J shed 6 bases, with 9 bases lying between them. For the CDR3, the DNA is TGTGCCAGCAGCTTAGAAGGCAGATCTGAAGCTTTCTTT. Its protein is CASSLEGRSEAFF.

The CDR3 DNA is TGTGCCAGCAGCAAGGGGGTTGAAGCTTTCTTT. Translating gives CASSKGVEAFF. The chain couples TRBV13 to TRBJ1-1; perhaps TRBD1 as D (6 bases). V lost 5 bases and J 7 bases, leaving 8 bases between the germline ends. CDR3 size: 11 residues. The germline gives CDR1 PRHDT, CDR2 FYEKMQ (reference sequence).

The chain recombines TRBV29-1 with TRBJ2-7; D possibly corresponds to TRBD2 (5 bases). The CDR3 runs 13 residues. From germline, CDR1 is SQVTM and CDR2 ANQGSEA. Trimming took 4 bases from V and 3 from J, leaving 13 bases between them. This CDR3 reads CSVVGLYRYEQYF. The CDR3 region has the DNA TGCAGCGTTGTCGGACTCTATCGCTACGAGCAGTACTTC.

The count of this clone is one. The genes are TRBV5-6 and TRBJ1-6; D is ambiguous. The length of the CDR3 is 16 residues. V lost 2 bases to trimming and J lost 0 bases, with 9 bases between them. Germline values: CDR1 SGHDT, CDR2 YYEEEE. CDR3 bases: TGTGCCAGCAGCTTTTTGACGAGCTCCTATAATTCACCCCTCCACTTT. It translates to CASSFLTSSYNSPLHF.

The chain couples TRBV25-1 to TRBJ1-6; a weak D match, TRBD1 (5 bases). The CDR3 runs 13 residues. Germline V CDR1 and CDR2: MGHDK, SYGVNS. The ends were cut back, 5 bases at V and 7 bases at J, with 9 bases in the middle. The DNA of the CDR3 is TGTGCCAGCAGTACGCAGGGCAATTCACCCCTCCACTTT. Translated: CASSTQGNSPLHF.